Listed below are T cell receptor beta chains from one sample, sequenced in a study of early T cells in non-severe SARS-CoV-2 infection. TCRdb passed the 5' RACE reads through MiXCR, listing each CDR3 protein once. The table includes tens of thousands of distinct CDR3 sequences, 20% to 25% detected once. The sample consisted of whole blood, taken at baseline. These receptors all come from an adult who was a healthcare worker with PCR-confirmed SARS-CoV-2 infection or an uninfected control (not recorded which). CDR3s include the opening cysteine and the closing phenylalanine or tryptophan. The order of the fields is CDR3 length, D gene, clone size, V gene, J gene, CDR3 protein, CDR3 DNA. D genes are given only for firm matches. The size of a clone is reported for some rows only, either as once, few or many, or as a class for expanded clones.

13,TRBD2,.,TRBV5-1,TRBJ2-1,CASSLRLADEQFF,TGCGCCAGCAGCCTCCGACTAGCAGATGAGCAGTTCTTC
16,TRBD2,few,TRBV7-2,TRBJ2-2,CASSTSGGANTGELFF,TGTGCCAGCAGCACTAGCGGGGGTGCGAACACCGGGGAGCTGTTTTTT
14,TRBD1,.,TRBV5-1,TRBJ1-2,CASSPATGTGGYTF,TGCGCCAGCAGCCCTGCGACAGGGACTGGAGGCTACACCTTC
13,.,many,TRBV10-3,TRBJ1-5,CAISDDSGQPQHF,TGTGCCATCAGTGACGACAGTGGACAGCCCCAGCATTTT
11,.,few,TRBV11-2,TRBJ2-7,CASSHTAEQYF,TGTGCCAGCAGCCACACCGCGGAGCAGTACTTC
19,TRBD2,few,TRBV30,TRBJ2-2,CAWSSWVGRGRLNTGELFF,TGTGCCTGGTCATCCTGGGTCGGGAGGGGTCGACTGAACACCGGGGAGCTGTTTTTT
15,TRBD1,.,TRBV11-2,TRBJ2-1,CASSLFRGPYNEQFF,TGTGCCAGCAGCTTATTCAGGGGGCCTTACAATGAGCAGTTCTTC
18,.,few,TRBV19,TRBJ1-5,CASRPPLQYAGSNQPQHF,TGTGCCAGTAGGCCTCCCCTACAGTACGCGGGTAGCAATCAGCCCCAGCATTTT
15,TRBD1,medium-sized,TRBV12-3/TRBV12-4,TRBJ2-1,CASSLLGQGANEQFF,TGTGCCAGCAGTTTACTGGGACAGGGGGCTAATGAGCAGTTCTTC
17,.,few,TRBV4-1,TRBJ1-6,CASSQEGIEGLNSPLHF,TGCGCCAGCAGCCAAGAGGGGATTGAGGGGTTGAATTCACCCCTCCACTTT
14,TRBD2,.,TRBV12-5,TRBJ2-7,CASRAGAAAYEQYF,TGTGCTAGTCGGGCGGGAGCAGCCGCCTACGAGCAGTACTTC
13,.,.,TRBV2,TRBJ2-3,CASNRLVSDTQYF,TGTGCCAGCAACCGCCTAGTTTCAGATACGCAGTATTTT
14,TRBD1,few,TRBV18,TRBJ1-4,CASSPGTENEKLFF,TGTGCCAGCTCACCCGGGACAGAGAATGAAAAACTGTTTTTT
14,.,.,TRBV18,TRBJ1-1,CASSPLGTNTEAFF,TGTGCCAGCTCACCACTTGGCACAAACACTGAAGCTTTCTTT
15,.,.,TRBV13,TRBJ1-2,CASSFMALTNYGYTF,TGTGCCAGCAGCTTCATGGCACTAACTAACTATGGCTACACCTTC
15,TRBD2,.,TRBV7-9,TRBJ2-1,CASSLTGGGYNEQFF,TGTGCCAGCAGCTTAACCGGCGGGGGCTACAATGAGCAGTTCTTC